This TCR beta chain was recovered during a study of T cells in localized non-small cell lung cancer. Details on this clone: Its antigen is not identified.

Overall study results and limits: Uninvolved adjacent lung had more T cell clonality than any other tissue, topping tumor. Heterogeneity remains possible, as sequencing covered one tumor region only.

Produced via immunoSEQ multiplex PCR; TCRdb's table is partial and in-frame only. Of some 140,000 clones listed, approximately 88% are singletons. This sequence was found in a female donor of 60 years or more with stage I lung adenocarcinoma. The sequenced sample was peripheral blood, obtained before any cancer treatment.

This chain's CDR3 is CASRTYRSTGELFF. The CDR3 DNA is TGTGCCAGCAGGACGTATCGTAGCACCGGGGAGCTGTTTTTT. This chain links TRBV2 with TRBJ2-2; D is undetermined. The CDR3 runs 14 residues. Germline CDR1 SNHLY, CDR2 FYNNEI. V was clipped by 6 bases and J by 4 bases, with 12 bases between them.